This T cell receptor beta chain was recorded in a study of blood T cell repertoires in COVID-19 (dated by TCRdb to 2018 to 2021). Study-wide context: Samples covering the acute and convalescent phases of COVID-19 were provided by collaborators in the United States, Italy and Spain. The material from the prospective study consisted of cDNA or gDNA derived from T cells, B-cell-depleted T cells, or PBMCs. Subjects who had been exposed to COVID-19, were actively infected with it, or had recovered from it provided the deeply sampled blood TCRbeta repertoires that made up the dataset. The repertoires were released in a freely available public database intended as a resource for research on the immune response to SARS-CoV-2. Samples came from the ongoing ImmuneRACE study (first 160 participants) plus 1,254 subjects from 6 global collaborators. Nearly every sample came with metadata listing a de-identified subject ID, COVID-19 status, age in years and sex. Where HLA class I and class II types were available, the types were taken from metadata supplied by the sample provider, not from assay-based typing. General study outcomes and caveats: How much clinical and demographic metadata was included differed by source and by participant, and the metadata was provided uncurated.

This clone was seen just once. Its antigen target is currently unknown. The input lacks base qualities; no much larger clone sits a single base away. Participants in the prospective study were enrolled through a virtual design, were aged 18 to 89 years, and lived in about two dozen United States geographic areas. Cohort assignment in the prospective study relied on participant-reported clinical history from a screening survey and a study questionnaire. Each participant in the prospective study had whole blood, serum and a nasopharyngeal or oropharyngeal swab collected by mobile phlebotomists. Prospective study participants could optionally give additional blood draws and questionnaires over an approximately two-month period. Before DNA extraction, blood samples from the prospective study were shipped at room temperature or frozen. TCRbeta CDR3 regions were amplified from genomic DNA by means of the immunoSEQ Assay, a bias-controlled multiplex PCR. On the authors' methods: The number of nucleated cells in each sample was estimated by amplification of reference gene primers within the assay. Sequence reads were collapsed and filtered to measure the absolute abundance of every unique TCRbeta CDR3 rearrangement. For each sample, productive Simpson clonality was calculated by taking the square root of Simpson's diversity index across productive rearrangements. In its TCRdb copy, this immuneACCESS table keeps in-frame sequences only and misses some clones. Where compared with another copy, unresolved V genes explain less than half of these, and the others have no known cause. That table supplies the V and J calls and clone size; D and trimming were determined from the DNA. The sample contains fewer than 200,000 clones, more than 75% of them found a single time. Roughly 1.2% of the sample belongs to the ten largest clones.

The germline V gene encodes CDR1 MGHRA and CDR2 YSYEKL. There are 14 amino acids in the CDR3, from cysteine to phenylalanine inclusive. The kept DNA is CDR3 alone, 42 bases in frame from the first base. V sheds 3 bases and J sheds 1 base, leaving 9 bases between their ends. The sequence is built from TRBV4-1 and TRBJ1-1, with no D gene named confidently. This receptor was identified in a human donor with acute COVID-19. The donor label of this sample is uncertain. Sequenced input: PBMCs or T cells enriched from blood (not recorded which). This receptor carries the CDR3 CASSHLLRNTEAFF. The DNA sequence is given as TGCGCCAGCAGCCATCTACTGAGGAACACTGAAGCTTTCTTT.